These T cell receptor beta chains were read from a single sample in a study of OX40 agonist ivuxolimab in advanced cancers. Some clones are missing from TCRdb's copy, which holds only in-frame ones; the method was immunoSEQ multiplex PCR. The sample has roughly 92,000 clones, around 85% seen once. The source was CD4+ or CD8+ T cells sorted from blood, collected in a trial of the OX40 agonist ivuxolimab. The receptors were gathered from an adult with an advanced solid tumor such as melanoma, head and neck, liver or kidney cancer. The CDR3 runs from the conserved cysteine through the conserved F or W.

v_call | cdr3_length | cdr3_aa
TRBV25-1 | 15 | CASSARARGAYEQYF
TRBV27 | 15 | CASSPNAGPYNEQFF
TRBV7-2 | 15 | CASSWPGQGGETQYF
TRBV14 | 15 | CASSTLAGGNTEAFF
TRBV5-5 | 15 | CASSLDGDSGYGYTF
TRBV6-6 | 14 | CASSYSGRAAEAFF
TRBV7-3 | 14 | CASSLVIGTDTQYF
TRBV28 | 14 | CASSFERAASPLHF
TRBV11-2 | 15 | CASSFGSGVQNEQYF
TRBV6-6 | 13 | CASSKTDVGGAFF
TRBV28 | 13 | CASSLNSQETQYF
TRBV6-6 | 15 | CASTFGATGGLRGFF
TRBV5-1 | 15 | CASSTATSSGNTIYF
TRBV5-1 | 14 | CASSFTGQITEAFF
TRBV7-9 | 13 | CASSLVILDTQYF
TRBV6-6 | 15 | CASSYFPRGRQPQHF
TRBV30 | 16 | CAWRKWGATSGNTIYF
TRBV7-3 | 13 | CASSLERGGPQHF
TRBV30 | 13 | CAGWAALNYGYTF
TRBV10-3 | 19 | CAISATSGGAQSPKNIQYF
TRBV18 | 13 | CASSPDRVQPQHF
TRBV27 | 12 | CASRAPYAEAFF
TRBV18 | 13 | CASSGGSTDTQYF
TRBV18 | 15 | CASSPGQPSTDTQYF
TRBV30 | 12 | CAWNPGAYGYTF
TRBV28 | 21 | CASSLPRVLSTGFLRGDGYTF
TRBV6-1 | 14 | CASSDGLADNEQFF
TRBV9 | 13 | CASSFRQGGEAFF
TRBV12-5 | 14 | CASGLSGSPAEQFF
TRBV6-5 | 11 | CASSYYTEAFF
TRBV7-2 | 14 | CASSPRAGAGELFF
TRBV6-5 | 14 | CASSTGARGYGYTF
TRBV4-2 | 14 | CASSQDLRDTEAFF
TRBV15 | 18 | CATSRGWGGSSGANVLTF
TRBV10-3 | 16 | CAIRQGQGLNTGELFF
TRBV7-6 | 18 | CASSPWLDRSFSGNTIYF
TRBV7-6 | 15 | CASSSGGAGADTQYF
TRBV11-2 | 15 | CASSLDNGVYNEQFF
TRBV5-5 | 17 | CASSLDGGPGSNEKLFF
TRBV12-2 | 17 | CASRLDHRLGRNYGYTF
TRBV10-1 | 17 | CASSESTGGASGNTIYF
TRBV28 | 16 | CASSPPTGGSSYEQYF
TRBV28 | 19 | CASSLWASGSRLNTGELFF
TRBV5-8 | 15 | CASSLAQGLGYGYTF
TRBV2 | 13 | CASLRGGNQPQHF
TRBV10-2 | 14 | CASTMGTAQETQYF
TRBV7-2 | 14 | CASSWTGSQETQYF
TRBV6-4 | 13 | CASSDEGGSPLHF
TRBV19 | 17 | CASSISGTSGSGNTIYF
TRBV2 | 13 | CASSEYRVGEQYF
TRBV4-1 | 16 | CASSQPGQGALNEQFF
TRBV29-1 | 13 | CSVAPSSGETQYF
TRBV2 | 16 | CASSVSHTTSNYEQYF
TRBV7-2 | 15 | CASSLGVSDNQPQHF
TRBV11-2 | 14 | CASSSQTGMGEQYF
TRBV7-9 | 15 | CASSPTSGGGSPLHF
TRBV6-1 | 15 | CASRGGTGPNTEAFF
TRBV7-2 | 12 | CASSLVRSPLHF
TRBV5-4 | 15 | CASSPRDRMNTEAFF
TRBV7-3 | 13 | CASSPGLTGELFF